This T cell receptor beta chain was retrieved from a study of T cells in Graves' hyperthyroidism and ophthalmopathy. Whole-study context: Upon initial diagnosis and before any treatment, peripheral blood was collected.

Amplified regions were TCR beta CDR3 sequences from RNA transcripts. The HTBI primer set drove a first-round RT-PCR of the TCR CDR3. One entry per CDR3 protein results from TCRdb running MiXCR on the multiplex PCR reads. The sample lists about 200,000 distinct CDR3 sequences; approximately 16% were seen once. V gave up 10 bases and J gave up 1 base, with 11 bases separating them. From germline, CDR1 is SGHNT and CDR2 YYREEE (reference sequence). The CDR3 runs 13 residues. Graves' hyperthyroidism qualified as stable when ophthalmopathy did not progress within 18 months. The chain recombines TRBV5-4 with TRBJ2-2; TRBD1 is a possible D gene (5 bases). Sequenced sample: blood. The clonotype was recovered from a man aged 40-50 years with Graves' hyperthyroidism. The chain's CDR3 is CAGAGQNTGELFF. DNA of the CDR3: TGTGCCGGCGCCGGACAGAACACCGGGGAGCTGTTTTTT. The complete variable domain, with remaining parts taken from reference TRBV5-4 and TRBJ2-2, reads ETGVTQSPTHLIKTRGQQVTLRCSSQSGHNTVSWYQQALGQGPQFIFQYYREEENGRGNFPPRFSGLQFPNYSSELNVNALELDDSALYLCAGAGQNTGELFFGEGSRLTVL.